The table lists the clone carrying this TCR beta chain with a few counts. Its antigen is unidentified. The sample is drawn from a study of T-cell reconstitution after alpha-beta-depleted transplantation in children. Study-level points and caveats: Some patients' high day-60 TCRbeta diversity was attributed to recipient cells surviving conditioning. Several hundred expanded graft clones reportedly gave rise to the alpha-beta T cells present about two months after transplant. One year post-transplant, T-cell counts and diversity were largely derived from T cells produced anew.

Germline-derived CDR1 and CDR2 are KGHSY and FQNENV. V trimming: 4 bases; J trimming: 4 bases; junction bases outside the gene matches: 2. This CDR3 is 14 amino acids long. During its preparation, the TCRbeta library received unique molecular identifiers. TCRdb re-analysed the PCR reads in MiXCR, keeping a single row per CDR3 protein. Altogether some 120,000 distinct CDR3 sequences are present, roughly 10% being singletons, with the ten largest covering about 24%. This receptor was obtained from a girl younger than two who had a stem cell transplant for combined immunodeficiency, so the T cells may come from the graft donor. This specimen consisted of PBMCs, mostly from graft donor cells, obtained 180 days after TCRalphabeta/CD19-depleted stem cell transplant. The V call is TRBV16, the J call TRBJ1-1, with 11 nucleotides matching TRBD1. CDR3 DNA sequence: TGTGCCAGCAGCCCCGGGACAGGGGGCACTGAAGCTTTCTTT. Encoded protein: CASSPGTGGTEAFF.